Shown below are 9 T cell receptor beta chains from a single sample sequenced in a study of molecular identifiers for immune sequencing clone quantification. Via MiXCR, TCRdb re-called the PCR reads, giving one row per CDR3 protein. The sample lists approximately 590,000 distinct CDR3 sequences, 25% occurring once. The sample comprised naive CD8+ T cells from blood, with Jurkat cell RNA spiked in. Sample subset: FACS-sorted CD8+CD4-CCR7+CD45RA+ naive T cells. The receptors stem from a human donor in good health. Some libraries in this study had Jurkat cell RNA spiked in.

The gene calls are TRBV3-1 and TRBJ2-1; weak D call: TRBD2 (5 bases). The V and J ends lost 1 base and 6 bases respectively, with 16 bases between them. The CDR3 has 16 residues. CDR1 LGHDT and CDR2 YNNKEL come from the germline V gene (reference sequence). CDR3 region: CASSQVAGSPVNEQFF. In DNA, the CDR3 is TGTGCCAGCAGCCAAGTTGCGGGCAGCCCGGTCAATGAGCAGTTCTTC.

The chain employs TRBV5-3 and TRBJ2-2, with D perhaps matching TRBD1 or TRBD2 (6 bases each). TRBV5-3 counts as an open reading frame of uncertain function. The CDR3 is made up of 11 amino acids. The V end lost 8 bases, the J end lost 6 bases, and 8 bases lay between the germline ends. This CDR3 reads CASGGPGELFF. The DNA for the CDR3 is TGTGCCAGTGGGGGGCCCGGGGAGCTGTTTTTT.

In nucleotides, the CDR3 is TGTGCCAGTAGTTGGGCAGTCGATCAGCCCCAGCATTTT. This gives the protein CASSWAVDQPQHF. The chain joins TRBV19 to TRBJ1-5; D uncertain. The CDR3 is made up of 13 amino acids. From germline, CDR1 is LNHDA and CDR2 SQIVND (reference sequence). Trimming took off 5 bases at V and 5 bases at J, with 10 bases between the two ends.

This clonotype was seen ten or more times. The chain is built from TRBV27 and TRBJ1-2, with D tentatively TRBD1 (5 bases). V gave up 2 bases and J gave up 6 bases, with 10 bases separating them. Germline CDR1 MNHEY, CDR2 SMNVEV (reference sequence). The CDR3 loop spans 13 amino acids. The CDR3 DNA reads as TGTGCCAGCAGTTTAGGGCAGGGTCATGGCTACACCTTC. This translates into CASSLGQGHGYTF.

This clonotype was seen repeatedly, ten times or more. The J gene is TRBJ2-1, the V gene TRBV4-1; unclear D gene. Germline CDR1 and CDR2: MGHRA and YSYEKL. The CDR3 runs 15 residues. The V and J ends lost 1 base and 0 bases respectively, with 7 bases between them. CDR3 sequence (DNA): TGCGCCAGCAGCCAAGTGGCCAGCTCCTACAATGAGCAGTTCTTC. Its protein product is CASSQVASSYNEQFF.

In this sample, this clonotype turned up many times. J is TRBJ2-4 and V is TRBV10-3, with D possibly being TRBD1 (7 bases). The CDR3 runs 16 residues. CDR1 ENHRY and CDR2 SYGVKD come from the germline V gene. With 3 bases removed from V and 4 bases from J, the gap between germline ends came to 16 bases. The CDR3 is CAISERGQEGKNIQYF. CDR3 bases: TGTGCCATCAGTGAACGAGGACAGGAGGGGAAAAACATTCAGTACTTC.

There are many counts of this clonotype. The chain recombines TRBV7-6 with TRBJ2-5, with D possibly being TRBD1 (6 bases). The V gene lost 5 bases and the J gene lost 7 bases, with 17 bases spanning the gap. CDR1 is SGHVS and CDR2 is FNYEAQ in the germline V gene. The length of the CDR3 is 14 residues. CDR3 bases: TGTGCCAGCAGCAGGGACACCCCCCTGGGGACCCAGTACTTC. Translation: CASSRDTPLGTQYF.

The CDR3 loop reads CASSLVLGTYEQYF. The CDR3 DNA reads TGTGCCAGCAGTTTAGTTCTGGGGACCTACGAGCAGTACTTC. The genes are TRBV27 and TRBJ2-7; D remains unclear. Trimming pared 2 bases from V and 2 bases from J, leaving 10 bases between. CDR1 is MNHEY and CDR2 is SMNVEV in the germline V gene (reference sequence). This CDR3 contains 14 residues.

Details on this clonotype: A much larger clone differs from this one at a single base, so this may be a read error. The chain couples TRBV7-2 to TRBJ2-7; D call uncertain. Germline CDR1 and CDR2: SGHTA and FQGNSA. The CDR3 runs to 14 residues. CDR3 protein: CACSIYPHSYEQYF. CDR3 in DNA: TGTGCCTGCAGCATCTACCCCCACTCCTACGAGCAGTACTTC.